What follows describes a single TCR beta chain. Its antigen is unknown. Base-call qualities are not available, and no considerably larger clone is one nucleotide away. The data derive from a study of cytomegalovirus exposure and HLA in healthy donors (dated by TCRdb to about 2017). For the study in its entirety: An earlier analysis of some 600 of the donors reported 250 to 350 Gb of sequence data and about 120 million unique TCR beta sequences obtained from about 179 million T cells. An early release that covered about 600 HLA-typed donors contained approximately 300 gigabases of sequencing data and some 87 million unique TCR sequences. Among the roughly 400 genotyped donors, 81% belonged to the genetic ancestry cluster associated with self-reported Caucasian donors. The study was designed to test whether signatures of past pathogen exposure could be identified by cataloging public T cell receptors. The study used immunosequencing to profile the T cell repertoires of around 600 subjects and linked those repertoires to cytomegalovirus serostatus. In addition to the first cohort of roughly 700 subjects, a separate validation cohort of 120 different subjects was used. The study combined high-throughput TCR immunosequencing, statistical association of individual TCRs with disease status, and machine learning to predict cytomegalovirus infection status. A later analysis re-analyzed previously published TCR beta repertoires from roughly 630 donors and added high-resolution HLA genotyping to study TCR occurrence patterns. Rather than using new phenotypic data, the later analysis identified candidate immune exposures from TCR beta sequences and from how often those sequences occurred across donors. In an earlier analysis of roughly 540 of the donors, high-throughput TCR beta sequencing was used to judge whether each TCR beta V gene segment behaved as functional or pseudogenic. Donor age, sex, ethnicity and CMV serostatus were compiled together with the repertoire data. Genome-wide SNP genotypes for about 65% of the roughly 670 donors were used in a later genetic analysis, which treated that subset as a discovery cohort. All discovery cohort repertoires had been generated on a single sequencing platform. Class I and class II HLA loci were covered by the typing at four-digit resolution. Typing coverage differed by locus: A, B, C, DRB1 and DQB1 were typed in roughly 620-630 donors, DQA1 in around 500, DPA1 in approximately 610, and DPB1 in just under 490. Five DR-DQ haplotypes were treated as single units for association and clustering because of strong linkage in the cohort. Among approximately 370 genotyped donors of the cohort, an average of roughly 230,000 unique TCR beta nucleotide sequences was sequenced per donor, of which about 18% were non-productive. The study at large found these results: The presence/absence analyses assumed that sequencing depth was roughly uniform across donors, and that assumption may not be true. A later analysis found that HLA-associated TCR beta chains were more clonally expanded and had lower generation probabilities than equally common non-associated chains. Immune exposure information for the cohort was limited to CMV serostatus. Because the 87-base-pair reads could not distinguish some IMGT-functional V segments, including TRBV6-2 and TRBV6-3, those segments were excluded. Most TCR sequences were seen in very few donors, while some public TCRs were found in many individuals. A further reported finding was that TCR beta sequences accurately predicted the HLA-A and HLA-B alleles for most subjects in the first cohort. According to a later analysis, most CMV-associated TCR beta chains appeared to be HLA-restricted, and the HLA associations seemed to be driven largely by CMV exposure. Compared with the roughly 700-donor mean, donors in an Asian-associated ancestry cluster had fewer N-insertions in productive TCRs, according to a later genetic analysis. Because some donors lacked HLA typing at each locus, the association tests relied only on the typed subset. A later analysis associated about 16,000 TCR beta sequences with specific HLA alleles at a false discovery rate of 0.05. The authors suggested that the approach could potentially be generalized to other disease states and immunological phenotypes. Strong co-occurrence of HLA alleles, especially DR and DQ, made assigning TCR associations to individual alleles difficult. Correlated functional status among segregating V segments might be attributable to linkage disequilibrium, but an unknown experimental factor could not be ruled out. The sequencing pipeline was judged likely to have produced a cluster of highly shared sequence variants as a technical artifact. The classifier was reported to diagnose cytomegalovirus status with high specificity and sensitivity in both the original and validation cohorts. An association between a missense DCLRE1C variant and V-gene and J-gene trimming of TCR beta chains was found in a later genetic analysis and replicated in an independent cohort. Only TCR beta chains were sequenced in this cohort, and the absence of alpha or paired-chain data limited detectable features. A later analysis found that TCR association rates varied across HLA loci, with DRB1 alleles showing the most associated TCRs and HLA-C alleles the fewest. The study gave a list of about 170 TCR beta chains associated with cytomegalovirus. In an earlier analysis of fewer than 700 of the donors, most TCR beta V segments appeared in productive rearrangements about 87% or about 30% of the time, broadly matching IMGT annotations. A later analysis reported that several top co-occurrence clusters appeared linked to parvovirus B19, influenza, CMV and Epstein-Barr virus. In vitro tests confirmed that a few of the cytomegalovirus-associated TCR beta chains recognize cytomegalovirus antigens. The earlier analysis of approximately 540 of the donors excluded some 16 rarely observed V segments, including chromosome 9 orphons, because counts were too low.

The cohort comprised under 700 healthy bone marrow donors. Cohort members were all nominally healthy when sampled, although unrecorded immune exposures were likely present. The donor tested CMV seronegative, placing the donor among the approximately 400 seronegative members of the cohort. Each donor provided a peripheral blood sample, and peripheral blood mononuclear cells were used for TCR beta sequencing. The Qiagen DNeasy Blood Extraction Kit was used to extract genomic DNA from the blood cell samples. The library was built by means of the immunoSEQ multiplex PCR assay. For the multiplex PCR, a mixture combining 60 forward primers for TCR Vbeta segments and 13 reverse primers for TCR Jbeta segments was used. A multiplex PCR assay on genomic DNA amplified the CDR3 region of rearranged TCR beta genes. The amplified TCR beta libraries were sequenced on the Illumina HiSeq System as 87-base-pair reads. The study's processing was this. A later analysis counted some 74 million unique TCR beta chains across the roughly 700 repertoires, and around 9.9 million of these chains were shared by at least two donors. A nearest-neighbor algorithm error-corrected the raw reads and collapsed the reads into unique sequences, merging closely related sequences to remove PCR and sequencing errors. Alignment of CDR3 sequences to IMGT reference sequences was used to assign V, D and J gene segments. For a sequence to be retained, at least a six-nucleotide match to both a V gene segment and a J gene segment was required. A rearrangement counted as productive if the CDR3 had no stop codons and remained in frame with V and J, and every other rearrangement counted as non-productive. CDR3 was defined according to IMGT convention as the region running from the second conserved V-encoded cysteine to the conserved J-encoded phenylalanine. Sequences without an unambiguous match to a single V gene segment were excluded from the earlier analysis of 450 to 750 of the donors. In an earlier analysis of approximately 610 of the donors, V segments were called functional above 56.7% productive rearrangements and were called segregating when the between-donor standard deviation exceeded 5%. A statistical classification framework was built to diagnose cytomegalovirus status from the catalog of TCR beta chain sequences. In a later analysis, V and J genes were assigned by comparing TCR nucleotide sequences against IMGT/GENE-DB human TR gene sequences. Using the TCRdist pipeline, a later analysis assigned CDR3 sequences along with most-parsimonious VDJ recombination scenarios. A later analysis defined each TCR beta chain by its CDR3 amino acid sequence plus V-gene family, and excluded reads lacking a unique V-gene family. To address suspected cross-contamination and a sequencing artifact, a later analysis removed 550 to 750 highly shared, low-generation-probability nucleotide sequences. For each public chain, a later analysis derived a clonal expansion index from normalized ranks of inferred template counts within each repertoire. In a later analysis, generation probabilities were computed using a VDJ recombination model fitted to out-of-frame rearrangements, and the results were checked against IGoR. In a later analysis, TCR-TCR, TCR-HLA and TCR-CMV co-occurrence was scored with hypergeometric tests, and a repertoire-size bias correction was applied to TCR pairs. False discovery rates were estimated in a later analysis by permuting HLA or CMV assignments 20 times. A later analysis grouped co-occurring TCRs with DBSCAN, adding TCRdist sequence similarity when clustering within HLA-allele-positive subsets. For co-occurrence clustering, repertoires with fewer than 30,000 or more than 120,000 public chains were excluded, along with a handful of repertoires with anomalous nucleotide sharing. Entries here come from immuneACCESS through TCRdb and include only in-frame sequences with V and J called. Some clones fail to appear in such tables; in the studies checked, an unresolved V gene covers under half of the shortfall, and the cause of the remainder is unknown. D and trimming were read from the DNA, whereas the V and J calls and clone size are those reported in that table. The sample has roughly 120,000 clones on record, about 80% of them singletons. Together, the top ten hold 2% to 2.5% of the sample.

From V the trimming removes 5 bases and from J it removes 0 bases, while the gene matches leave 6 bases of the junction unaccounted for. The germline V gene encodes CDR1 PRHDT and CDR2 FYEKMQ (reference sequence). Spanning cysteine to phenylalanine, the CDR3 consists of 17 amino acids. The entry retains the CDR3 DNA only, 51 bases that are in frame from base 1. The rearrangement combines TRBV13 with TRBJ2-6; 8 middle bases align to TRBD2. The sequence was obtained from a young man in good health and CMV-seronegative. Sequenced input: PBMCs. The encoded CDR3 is CASSIGLADSGANVLTF. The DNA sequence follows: TGTGCCAGCAGCATCGGACTAGCCGACTCTGGGGCCAACGTCCTGACTTTC.